Below are 30 T cell receptor beta chains sequenced from a single sample in a study of OX40 agonist ivuxolimab in advanced cancers. Method: immunoSEQ multiplex PCR; TCRdb's copy keeps in-frame clones and lacks some. The profile covers about 64,000 clones, with around 90% appearing a single time and around 0.78% taken by the ten largest. Specimen: CD4+ or CD8+ T cells sorted from blood, collected in a trial of the OX40 agonist ivuxolimab. These receptors were collected from an adult with an advanced solid tumor such as melanoma, head and neck, liver or kidney cancer.

V gene TRBV5-1 combines with J gene TRBJ2-3; 8 nucleotides agree with TRBD2. Germline CDR1 SGHRS, CDR2 YFSETQ. The CDR3 covers 15 residues. J lost 4 bases, V lost 3 bases, and 7 bases had no gene match. The CDR3 sequence: CASSSSGGRADTQYF. The CDR3 region has the DNA TGCGCCAGCAGCTCCAGCGGGGGCCGGGCAGATACGCAGTATTTT.

The chain combines TRBV30 with TRBJ2-5; the D gene is possibly TRBD1 (6 bases). The CDR3 extends over 13 amino acids. The ends were cut back, 3 bases at V and 6 bases at J, with 14 bases in the middle. Germline loops: CDR1 GTSNPN, CDR2 SVGIG (reference sequence). CDR3 loop: CAWSVKGVQTQYF. The CDR3 coding sequence is TGTGCCTGGAGCGTGAAGGGGGTACAGACCCAGTACTTC. The full variable domain, with the rest looked up from reference TRBV30 and TRBJ2-5, is SQTIHQWPATLVQPVGSPLSLECTVEGTSNPNLYWYRQAAGRGLQLLFYSVGIGQISSEVPQNLSASRPQDRQFILSSKKLLLSDSGFYLCAWSVKGVQTQYFGPGTRLLVL.

The J gene is TRBJ2-7, the V gene TRBV11-2, with 12 nucleotides matching TRBD1. The CDR3 is 15 residues long. The germline gives CDR1 SGHAT, CDR2 FQNNGV. Trimming at V came to 1 base and at J to 6 bases, leaving 4 bases not matched to a gene. In DNA form, the CDR3 reads TGTGCCAGCAGCTTAGGGGACAGGGGGCTTGGCGAGCAGTACTTC. Protein sequence: CASSLGDRGLGEQYF.

CDR3 sequence (DNA): TGTGCCATCAGCCTTAAAGGGGGGACGGTCCAAGAGACCCAGTACTTC. It translates to CAISLKGGTVQETQYF. The chain carries TRBV10-3 and TRBJ2-5; the D call may be TRBD1 or TRBD2 (6 bases each). Deletions cut 6 bases from V and 1 base from J, with 18 bases between. The CDR3 length is 16 residues. In germline, CDR1 is ENHRY, CDR2 SYGVKD.

The chain has TRBV30 and TRBJ1-3; D not resolved. The CDR3 sequence is 14 residues long. Trimming took 6 bases from V and 1 from J, leaving 13 bases between them. CDR1 is GTSNPN and CDR2 is SVGIG in the germline V gene (reference sequence). This CDR3 reads CACQITGSGNTIYF. The CDR3 nucleotides are TGTGCCTGCCAAATCACCGGATCTGGAAACACCATATATTTT.

The chain employs TRBV28 and TRBJ2-2; weak D call: TRBD2 (5 bases). The germline V gene has CDR1 MDHEN and CDR2 SYDVKM. V was shortened by 3 bases and J by 4 bases, with 9 bases between the two germline ends. CDR3 length: 14 amino acids. CDR3 protein: CASSFWAGTGELFF. Here the CDR3 DNA reads TGTGCCAGCAGTTTTTGGGCGGGCACCGGGGAGCTGTTTTTT.

V is TRBV7-2 and J is TRBJ2-7; 9 bases map to TRBD2. V gave up 5 bases and J gave up 2 bases; unmatched junction bases: 7. The germline V gene has CDR1 SGHTA and CDR2 FQGNSA. CDR3 length equals 15 residues. CDR3 sequence (DNA): TGTGCCAGCAGCCCCGGACTAGCGACGACCTACGAGCAGTACTTC. It yields the protein CASSPGLATTYEQYF.

V and J are TRBV29-1 and TRBJ1-4; D is unclear. Germline values: CDR1 SQVTM, CDR2 ANQGSEA. The CDR3 extends over 12 amino acids. CDR3 nucleotides: TGCAGTGTCGGGCGGTCGAATGAAAAACTGTTTTTT. It is translated as CSVGRSNEKLFF.

The chain is built from TRBV2 and TRBJ1-1; no reliable D call. This CDR3 has 13 residues. CDR1 is SNHLY, CDR2 FYNNEI, per germline. Trimming stripped 5 bases from V and 5 bases from J, with 12 bases between. CDR3 nucleotide sequence: TGTGCCAGCAGTCTATTAATAGGGACTGAAGCTTTCTTT. It is translated as CASSLLIGTEAFF.

This chain connects TRBV6-1 to TRBJ1-1, with unresolved D. There are 11 residues in the CDR3. The V end was cut by 2 bases, the J end by 7 bases, with 5 bases between. Germline V lookup: CDR1 MNHNS, CDR2 SASEGT. Here the CDR3 DNA reads TGTGCCAGCAGTGAATTTAGTGAAGCTTTCTTT. Translating it yields CASSEFSEAFF.

The sample holds one count of this clone. The chain joins TRBV28 to TRBJ2-1; 8 bases map to TRBD1. The germline gives CDR1 MDHEN, CDR2 SYDVKM. The CDR3 loop spans 16 amino acids. With 6 bases clipped from V and 9 bases from J, the junction kept 16 bases outside the gene matches. CDR3 protein: CASSLPLGQDSSEQFF. The CDR3 DNA follows: TGTGCCAGCAGCCTCCCCCTGGGACAGGATAGTAGTGAGCAGTTCTTC.

This chain uses TRBV7-9 with TRBJ2-3; D not resolved. The germline V gene encodes CDR1 SEHNR and CDR2 FQNEAQ (reference sequence). Trimming left V 5 bases short and J 0 bases short, with 18 bases between. The CDR3 has 17 residues. The CDR3 DNA sequence: TGTGCCAGCAGCCTCCGGCCGGCCTTGCGGAGCACAGATACGCAGTATTTT. It yields the protein CASSLRPALRSTDTQYF.

This clone was counted a single time. The chain combines TRBV27 with TRBJ1-2, with no clear D. CDR1 is MNHEY, CDR2 SMNVEV, per germline (reference sequence). CDR3 length equals 12 residues. Trimming shortened V by 8 bases and J by 4 bases, and 11 bases separated the two germline ends. CDR3 nucleotides: TGTGCCAGCGGAAGGTTTGGCTATGGCTACACCTTC. Its translation is CASGRFGYGYTF.

The chain is built from TRBV5-8 and TRBJ1-1; 7 bases align to TRBD1. Germline V lookup: CDR1 SGHTS, CDR2 YDEGEE. CDR3 length: 12 residues. With V trimmed by 4 bases and J by 11 bases, 8 bases remained unmatched. The CDR3 loop is CASSTQGRVAFF. Written as DNA, the CDR3 is TGTGCCAGCAGCACACAGGGGAGGGTCGCTTTCTTT.

The rearrangement links TRBV28 to TRBJ1-1; D remains ambiguous. Germline CDR1 reads MDHEN; CDR2 reads SYDVKM. The CDR3 extends over 12 amino acids. The ends were cut back, 7 bases at V and 6 bases at J, with 12 bases in the middle. The CDR3 DNA sequence: TGTGCCAGCAAAGGGTGGATCGCTGAAGCTTTCTTT. This codes for CASKGWIAEAFF.

The chain joins TRBV29-1 to TRBJ2-7, with 12 bases matching TRBD1. The CDR3 loop spans 13 amino acids. Germline lookup yields CDR1 SQVTM and CDR2 ANQGSEA. Unmatched junction bases numbered 4, after V lost 4 bases and J lost 6 bases. This CDR3 is CSVAGTGGAEQYF. The CDR3 DNA follows: TGCAGCGTTGCCGGGACAGGGGGCGCCGAGCAGTACTTC.

This chain uses TRBV5-1 with TRBJ1-2; D remains ambiguous. The CDR3 length is 14 residues. Trimming removed 2 bases at V and 5 bases at J, with 13 bases between. CDR1 and CDR2 (germline): SGHRS, YFSETQ. CDR3 DNA sequence: TGCGCCAGCAGCTTTCTGGACGGATCATATGGCTACACCTTC. Its translation: CASSFLDGSYGYTF.

V usage is TRBV6-5 and J usage is TRBJ2-5; D gene uncertain. The assigned J gene may be wrong: the sequence end matches TRBJ2-7 better. CDR1 and CDR2 from the germline V gene are MNHEY and SVGAGI. CDR3 length: 11 residues. The CDR3, as DNA: TGTGCCAGCAGACTGGTTTACGAGCAGTACTTC. Translated: CASRLVYEQYF.

This clone was detected only a few times. The chain carries TRBV18 and TRBJ1-5, with 7 bases aligning to TRBD1. Losses at the gene ends were 2 bases for V and 8 bases for J; bases not matched to a gene: 6. CDR1 and CDR2 (germline): KGHSH, LQKENI. This CDR3 region has 14 residues. The CDR3 here is CASSPTTGLEPQHF. For the CDR3, the DNA is TGTGCCAGCTCACCAACGACAGGGTTGGAGCCCCAGCATTTT.

The chain links TRBV6-6 to TRBJ1-2; 9 positions agree with TRBD1. The length of the CDR3 is 14 residues. Germline assignment: CDR1 MNHNY and CDR2 SVGAGI (reference sequence). J lost 6 bases, V lost 3 bases, and 5 bases had no gene match. Here the CDR3 reads CASSYSQGADGYTF. The CDR3 nucleotides read TGTGCCAGCAGTTATTCACAGGGGGCTGATGGCTACACCTTC.

This clone was seen just once. This chain connects TRBV10-3 to TRBJ2-7; possibly TRBD1 or TRBD2 for D (5 bases each). Between the trimmed V and J ends, which lost 10 bases and 2 bases, there was a span of 18 bases. The length of the CDR3 is 14 residues. From germline, CDR1 is ENHRY and CDR2 SYGVKD. The CDR3 DNA follows: TGTGCCACCAAGAGGGACCTTACCGCCTACGAGCAGTACTTC. This translates into CATKRDLTAYEQYF.

V and J are TRBV6-1 and TRBJ1-3; TRBD1 matches 7 bases. The CDR3 loop spans 15 amino acids. With 3 bases clipped from V and 3 bases from J, the junction kept 5 bases outside the gene matches. CDR1 and CDR2 from the germline V gene are MNHNS and SASEGT. Here the CDR3 reads CASSEQGGFGNTIYF. CDR3 coding DNA: TGTGCCAGCAGTGAGCAGGGGGGCTTTGGAAACACCATATATTTT.

The chain joins TRBV10-1 to TRBJ2-5, with 8 nucleotides matching TRBD2. The CDR3 totals 17 residues. CDR1 is WNHNN, CDR2 SYGVQD, per germline (reference sequence). The junction had 14 bases not matched to a gene; V was cut back by 3 bases and J by 5 bases. This chain's CDR3 is CASSDSTGRASRETQYF. CDR3 nucleotides: TGCGCCAGCAGTGATAGTACCGGGAGGGCGAGCAGGGAGACCCAGTACTTC.

The rearrangement links TRBV19 to TRBJ1-5, with a weak D call TRBD1 (5 bases). Per the germline V gene, CDR1 is LNHDA and CDR2 is SQIVND (reference sequence). The CDR3 runs to 13 residues. Trimming removed 6 bases from V and 4 bases from J, with 10 bases in between. The DNA of the CDR3 is TGTGCCAGTAGAAACGGGGGAAATCAGCCCCAGCATTTT. It specifies CASRNGGNQPQHF.

The chain combines TRBV6-4 with TRBJ2-1, with 10 nucleotides matching TRBD2. The ends lost 0 bases at V and 4 bases at J; junction bases unmatched: 3. The CDR3 is made up of 16 amino acids. Germline loops: CDR1 MRHNA, CDR2 SNTAGT. In DNA, the CDR3 is TGTGCCAGCAGTGACTCTAAGCGGGGGGGGTACAATGAGCAGTTCTTC. Protein: CASSDSKRGGYNEQFF.

V is TRBV5-8 and J is TRBJ2-1; TRBD1 matches 7 bases. CDR3 size: 16 residues. The V gene's germline CDR1 is SGHTS and CDR2 YDEGEE. Unmatched junction bases numbered 10, after V lost 5 bases and J lost 2 bases. CDR3 residues: CASRLQGSMAYNEQFF. CDR3 in DNA: TGTGCCAGCAGGTTACAGGGGAGCATGGCCTACAATGAGCAGTTCTTC.

V usage is TRBV18 and J usage is TRBJ2-7; perhaps D is TRBD1 or TRBD2 (5 bases each). CDR1 is KGHSH, CDR2 LQKENI, per germline. The CDR3 has 15 amino acids. V lost 2 bases and J 4 bases, leaving 15 bases between the germline ends. The CDR3 is CASSPSSGTLYEQYF. The CDR3 region has the DNA TGTGCCAGCTCACCATCGTCCGGGACCCTATACGAGCAGTACTTC.

The chain combines TRBV30 with TRBJ2-5; no firm D call. The CDR3 has 15 amino acids. The germline V gene has CDR1 GTSNPN and CDR2 SVGIG (reference sequence). The V and J ends lost 2 bases and 1 base respectively, with 14 bases between them. The CDR3 DNA follows: TGTGCCTGGAGTACCCCCTCTAGAGGCCAAGAGACCCAGTACTTC. Translated, it gives CAWSTPSRGQETQYF.

Only one count was recorded for this clone. The chain uses TRBV6-9 and TRBJ1-5; TRBD1 aligns across 9 bases. There are 15 residues in the CDR3. CDR1 is MNHGY and CDR2 is SVAAGI in the germline V gene. V lost 6 bases, J lost 10 bases, and 13 bases stayed unmatched. CDR3 sequence (DNA): TGTGCCAGCAGCTCTTCCGGGACAGGGTCCCTTCCCCAGCATTTT. Amino acids: CASSSSGTGSLPQHF.

The rearrangement uses TRBV2 and TRBJ2-1; no clear D gene. The V gene lost 1 base and the J gene lost 10 bases, with 14 bases spanning the gap. Germline loops: CDR1 SNHLY, CDR2 FYNNEI. The CDR3 is 14 amino acids. In DNA form, the CDR3 reads TGTGCCAGCAGTGAAGTAAACGGCCCAAGAGAGCAGTTCTTC. Amino acid sequence: CASSEVNGPREQFF.